This T cell receptor (beta chain) appears in the sequencing data of a study of molecular identifiers for immune sequencing clone quantification. This clonotype appeared many times. Its specificity is not known. Findings and caveats of the study: Because of identical TCR molecules sharing a barcode, sizes of highly expanded clones could be underestimated. Clones above 20 RNA copies contained over 97% of effector molecules and under 1% of naive molecules.

Naive CD8 T cells underwent sorting with the CD8+CD4-CCR7+CD45RA+ definition. Germline-derived CDR1 and CDR2 are LGHNA and YSLEER. The germline V and J ends were trimmed by 2 bases and 5 bases, with 15 bases remaining between them. The CDR3 contains 15 residues. The use of previously described methods and listed TCR primers produced the bulk TCR libraries. TCRdb redid the calling of the PCR reads with MiXCR, one entry per CDR3 protein. The sample has under 800,000 distinct CDR3 sequences; about 25% are singletons. The V and J genes are TRBV4-3 and TRBJ2-5; the D gene could be TRBD1 or TRBD2 (5 bases each). The receptor comes from a human donor in good health. Some libraries in this study had Jurkat cell RNA spiked in. The specimen sequenced was naive CD8+ T cells from blood, with Jurkat cell RNA spiked in. This sample's subset: FACS-sorted CD8+CD4-CCR7+CD45RA+ naive T cells. The CDR3 nucleotides are TGCGCCAGCAGCCAAATCTTTACGGGACCGGAGACCCAGTACTTC. This sequence encodes CASSQIFTGPETQYF.